The 23 T cell receptor beta chains below were found in one sample sequenced in a study of read filtering for tumor transcriptome and immune sequencing. The library was built from around 400 ng RNA with molecular barcoded adaptors for alpha/delta and beta/gamma chains. TCRdb reprocessed the reads via MiXCR and lists one record per CDR3 protein. The sample has about 90,000 distinct CDR3 sequences, over 9% seen once; the top ten hold around 14%. Sequenced input: a population of CD138-negative cells sorted from bone marrow. The receptors derive from a donor at least 40 years old with multiple myeloma.

This clonotype was detected many times. J is TRBJ1-5 and V is TRBV4-1; 8 nucleotides agree with TRBD1. Germline V gene lookup returns CDR1 MGHRA and CDR2 YSYEKL. J was trimmed by 7 bases and V by 0 bases; bases with no gene match: 11. This CDR3 is 17 amino acids long. CDR3 bases: TGCGCCAGCAGCCAAGAAGGGATGCCAGGGGGCGACCAGCCCCAGCATTTT. It encodes CASSQEGMPGGDQPQHF.

Many counts were recorded for this clonotype. The chain recombines TRBV7-9 with TRBJ2-7; 9 nucleotides line up with TRBD1. Unmatched junction bases numbered 8, after V lost 5 bases and J lost 9 bases. Germline V gene sequence: CDR1 SEHNR, CDR2 FQNEAQ (reference sequence). This CDR3 is built from 13 residues. Here the CDR3 reads CASSNQDRGGQYF. CDR3 DNA sequence: TGTGCCAGCAGCAATCAGGACAGGGGAGGGCAGTACTTC.

This clonotype was detected ten times or more. This chain links TRBV5-1 with TRBJ2-2; no firm D call. The V end lost 8 bases, the J end lost 6 bases, and 23 bases lay between the germline ends. Germline V gene data show CDR1 as SGHRS and CDR2 as YFSETQ. The length of the CDR3 is 16 residues. The CDR3 sequence is CASSPIPSDAPGELFF. The CDR3 DNA reads TGCGCCAGTAGCCCAATACCGTCGGACGCACCCGGGGAGCTGTTTTTT.

This clonotype was found many times. Mismatch with germline at one junction end may stem from a read error. V and J are TRBV20-1 and TRBJ2-1, with TRBD2 matching over 9 bases. Germline CDR1 reads DFQATT; CDR2 reads SNEGSKA (reference sequence). The CDR3 sequence is 15 residues long. The CDR3 loop reads CNASRPGLAYNEQFF. The CDR3 bases are TGCAATGCTAGCCGTCCGGGACTAGCTTACAATGAGCAGTTCTTC.

A few counts support this clonotype. This chain uses TRBV4-2 with TRBJ1-1, with D possibly matching TRBD1 (5 bases). Deletions cut 0 bases from V and 4 bases from J, with 12 bases between. The CDR3 loop spans 15 amino acids. Per germline, CDR1 LGHNA and CDR2 YNFKEQ. The CDR3 region is CASSQDAQATTEAFF. In nucleotides, the CDR3 is TGTGCCAGCAGCCAAGACGCACAGGCCACCACTGAAGCTTTCTTT.

This clonotype has just a few counts. The chain is built from TRBV12-3 or TRBV12-4 and TRBJ2-5, with no clear D. V shed 8 bases and J shed 3 bases, with 16 bases lying between them. This CDR3 is built from 14 residues. The CDR3 sequence: CASGSLGLKETQYF. The CDR3, as DNA: TGTGCCAGCGGTTCCCTGGGCCTGAAAGAGACCCAGTACTTC.

This clonotype was seen repeatedly, ten times or more. This chain uses TRBV20-1 with TRBJ2-1; 7 positions agree with TRBD2. J lost 0 bases, V lost 2 bases, and 10 bases had no gene match. The CDR3 is 17 amino acids. In germline, CDR1 is DFQATT, CDR2 SNEGSKA (reference sequence). This CDR3 is CSARPRTGGSSYNEQFF. The CDR3 DNA sequence: TGCAGTGCTAGACCCCGGACTGGCGGGAGCTCCTACAATGAGCAGTTCTTC.

V usage is TRBV7-8 and J usage is TRBJ1-5, with TRBD1 matching 9 bases. There are 17 residues in the CDR3. Germline CDR1 and CDR2: SGHVS and FQNEAQ. The trim removed 5 bases at V and 0 bases at J, leaving 8 bases unmatched. CDR3 in DNA: TGTGCCAGCAGCCTTACAGGGGGCGTCAATAGCAATCAGCCCCAGCATTTT. Protein: CASSLTGGVNSNQPQHF.

This clonotype was seen ten or more times. The rearrangement links TRBV27 to TRBJ2-5; 7 bases are a match to TRBD2. The junction had 7 bases not matched to a gene; V was cut back by 3 bases and J by 6 bases. The CDR3 runs to 14 residues. CDR1 and CDR2 from the germline V gene are MNHEY and SMNVEV (reference sequence). The CDR3 reads CASSFGGRQKTQYF. In DNA, the CDR3 is TGTGCCAGCAGTTTTGGCGGGAGACAAAAGACCCAGTACTTC.

This clonotype occurred many times. V gene TRBV28 combines with J gene TRBJ2-1, with 10 bases aligning to TRBD2. The CDR3 sequence is 15 residues long. Germline V lookup: CDR1 MDHEN, CDR2 SYDVKM. V lost 6 bases, J lost 6 bases, and 8 bases stayed unmatched. CDR3 in DNA: TGTGCCAGCAGGTCCGGGACTAGCGTCCCCAATGAGCAGTTCTTC. It codes for CASRSGTSVPNEQFF.

This clonotype was counted at least ten times. This chain joins TRBV18 and TRBJ2-1; D not resolved. This CDR3 is built from 13 residues. V shed 5 bases and J shed 5 bases, with 10 bases lying between them. CDR1 and CDR2 (germline): KGHSH, LQKENI. The CDR3 loop is CASSATHDNEQFF. Here the CDR3 DNA reads TGTGCCAGCTCAGCAACTCACGACAATGAGCAGTTCTTC. The full variable domain, with the rest looked up from reference TRBV18 and TRBJ2-1, is NAGVMQNPRHLVRRRGQEARLRCSPMKGHSHVYWYRQLPEEGLKFMVYLQKENIIDESGMPKERFSAEFPKEGPSILRIQQVVRGDSAAYFCASSATHDNEQFFGPGTRLTVL.

This clonotype was seen at least ten times. V and J are TRBV18 and TRBJ2-7, with D perhaps given as TRBD1 or TRBD2 (6 bases each). Germline assignment: CDR1 KGHSH and CDR2 LQKENI. Trimming removed 0 bases at V and 0 bases at J, with 15 bases between. The CDR3 contains 17 residues. The CDR3 region has the DNA TGTGCCAGCTCACCACCGTCCGGGGGCACTGGCTCCTACGAGCAGTACTTC. This gives the protein CASSPPSGGTGSYEQYF.

This clonotype was recorded at least ten times. The V gene is TRBV28, the J gene TRBJ2-7; 7 bases are a match to TRBD1. Germline-derived CDR1 and CDR2 are MDHEN and SYDVKM. The CDR3 consists of 14 residues. V was pared by 4 bases and J by 8 bases, with 11 bases of the junction left unmatched. The CDR3 sequence: CASSSGQVAGKQYF. Here the CDR3 DNA reads TGTGCCAGCAGTTCCGGACAGGTCGCTGGGAAGCAGTACTTC.

There are many counts of this clonotype. The rearrangement uses TRBV5-1 and TRBJ2-5, with unresolved D. Germline lookup yields CDR1 SGHRS and CDR2 YFSETQ. V lost 3 bases to trimming and J lost 7 bases, with 16 bases between them. This CDR3 has 14 amino acids. CDR3 sequence (DNA): TGCGCCAGCAGCTCCCGAGTCGGATGGACGACCCAGTACTTC. This codes for CASSSRVGWTTQYF.

This clonotype was recorded many times. This chain joins TRBV7-9 and TRBJ1-4; 8 bases align to TRBD1. The CDR3 consists of 15 residues. Trimming removed 4 bases from V and 8 bases from J; junction bases left unmatched: 9. From germline, CDR1 is SEHNR and CDR2 FQNEAQ (reference sequence). The chain's CDR3 is CASSSRQGWKEKLFF. The CDR3 region has the DNA TGTGCCAGCAGCTCCCGACAGGGGTGGAAGGAAAAACTGTTTTTT. The full variable domain, completed using reference TRBV7-9 and TRBJ1-4, is DTGVSQNPRHKITKRGQNVTFRCDPISEHNRLYWYRQTLGQGPEFLTYFQNEAQLEKSRLLSDRFSAERPKGSFSTLEIQRTEQGDSAMYLCASSSRQGWKEKLFFGSGTQLSVL.

The table lists this clonotype with a few counts. A read error is possible here, since a much larger clone lies one base away. The chain has TRBV28 and TRBJ1-2; D not resolved. Trimming stripped 7 bases from V and 0 bases from J, with 12 bases between. The germline V gene has CDR1 MDHEN and CDR2 SYDVKM. The CDR3 is made up of 14 amino acids. The CDR3 spells CASTLKATNYGYTF. The CDR3 DNA is TGTGCCAGCACCCTTAAGGCCACTAACTATGGCTACACCTTC.

This clonotype was counted ten times or more. A much larger clone lies a single base off, so this may be a read error. The V call is TRBV29-1, the J call TRBJ2-1, with TRBD2 matching 7 bases. Germline V gene lookup returns CDR1 SQVTM and CDR2 ANQGSEA. CDR3 size: 14 residues. The CDR3 coding sequence is TGCAGCGTTGATTCCAGCGGGATTCTTAATGGGCAGTTCTTC. Its translation: CSVDSSGILNGQFF.

At least ten counts were recorded for this clonotype. CDR3 nucleotide sequence: TGCAGCGGTCAAAAACATATCGAGGATACGCAGTATTTT. Its protein product is CSGQKHIEDTQYF. This sequence joins TRBV29-1 and TRBJ2-3, with D unclear. CDR3 length: 13 amino acids. The V end lost 7 bases, the J end lost 6 bases, and 17 bases lay between the germline ends. The germline CDR1 and CDR2 sequences are SQVTM and ANQGSEA.

This clonotype has just a few counts. A much larger clone is a single base away; this may be a read error. The rearrangement links TRBV4-1 to TRBJ2-1; 10 positions match TRBD2. Germline-derived CDR1 and CDR2 are MGHRA and YSYEKL. The CDR3 extends over 18 amino acids. CDR3 nucleotides: TGCGCCAGCAGCCAAACGTCGGGACTAGCGAGTATTTACAATGGGCAGTTCTTC. It codes for CASSQTSGLASIYNGQFF.

This clonotype was seen repeatedly, ten times or more. For the CDR3, the DNA is TGCAGCGCTCAACGGGACAGGGGTTTAGTTGGAGCTTTCTTT. Amino acids: CSAQRDRGLVGAFF. The chain has TRBV29-1 and TRBJ1-1; 10 positions agree with TRBD1. The CDR3 is 14 residues long. Per the germline V gene, CDR1 is SQVTM and CDR2 is ANQGSEA. V dropped 7 bases and J dropped 10; count of bases not matched to a gene: 15.

This clonotype came up many times. V and J are TRBV28 and TRBJ2-7; the D is unclear. The ends were cut back, 5 bases at V and 6 bases at J, with 11 bases in the middle. The length of the CDR3 is 12 residues. CDR1 and CDR2 (germline): MDHEN, SYDVKM. CDR3 nucleotides: TGTGCCAGCAGTCTAGGAGTTCTCGAGCAGTACTTC. This translates into CASSLGVLEQYF.

This clonotype was recorded at least ten times. The chain couples TRBV20-1 to TRBJ1-1; D possibly corresponds to TRBD1 (5 bases). Germline V gene sequence: CDR1 DFQATT, CDR2 SNEGSKA (reference sequence). The CDR3 extends over 15 amino acids. V gave up 6 bases and J gave up 1 base, with 18 bases separating them. The CDR3 sequence is CSASGGGRKNTEAFF. The CDR3 region has the DNA TGCAGTGCCTCCGGTGGGGGGAGAAAGAACACTGAAGCTTTCTTT.

This clonotype was detected ten times or more. The chain carries TRBV5-4 and TRBJ2-1, with D possibly matching TRBD1 (6 bases). V shed 4 bases and J shed 0 bases, with 14 bases lying between them. The germline V gene encodes CDR1 SGHNT and CDR2 YYREEE (reference sequence). This CDR3 contains 16 residues. The CDR3 coding sequence is TGTGCCAGCAGCCGAGACAGGACGCTCTCCTACAATGAGCAGTTCTTC. It is translated as CASSRDRTLSYNEQFF.